This T cell receptor beta chain stems from a study of blood T cell repertoires in COVID-19 (dated by TCRdb to 2018 to 2020). Describing the broader study: The collaborator samples originated in the United States, Italy and Spain and spanned the acute and convalescent phases of COVID-19. Deeply sampled blood TCRbeta repertoires from subjects exposed to, actively infected with, or recovered from COVID-19 were included in the dataset. The material from the prospective study consisted of cDNA or gDNA derived from T cells, B-cell-depleted T cells, or PBMCs. A freely available public database, intended as a resource for researchers studying the immune response to SARS-CoV-2, is where the repertoires were released. Where available, HLA class I and class II types were obtained from metadata supplied by the sample provider rather than from assay-based typing. Samples were obtained from the ongoing ImmuneRACE study (first 160 participants) and from roughly 1,300 subjects provided by 6 global collaborators. Sample metadata almost always included a de-identified subject ID, COVID-19 status, age in years and sex. Points the paper makes about the study in general: How much clinical and demographic metadata was included differed by source and by participant, and the metadata was provided uncurated.

Enrolling through a virtual design, the prospective study's participants ranged in age from about 18 to 89 years and lived across 24 United States geographic areas. To assign participants to cohorts, the prospective study relied on clinical history that participants themselves reported in a screening survey and a study questionnaire. In the prospective study, mobile phlebotomists collected whole blood, serum and a nasopharyngeal or oropharyngeal swab from each participant. Over an approximately 2-month period, participants in the prospective study had the option of providing additional blood draws and questionnaires. Before DNA extraction, prospective study blood samples were shipped either frozen or at room temperature. The CDR3 has 19 amino acids, counting the end cysteine and phenylalanine. Only CDR3 DNA is held: 57 bases, read in frame from base 1. V was cut back by 1 base and J by 0 bases, leaving a gap of 20 bases between them. From a lookup of the germline V gene (reference sequence), CDR1 and CDR2 are LGHDT and YNNKEL.

Note on this clone: Its antigen target is currently unknown. No quality values exist for individual bases; no much larger clone is one base distant.

TCRbeta CDR3 regions were amplified from genomic DNA by means of the immunoSEQ Assay, a bias-controlled multiplex PCR. As for the original processing: Nucleated cell counts per sample were estimated from amplification of reference gene primers within the assay. To quantify the absolute abundance of each unique TCRbeta CDR3 rearrangement, sequence reads were collapsed and filtered. For each sample, productive Simpson clonality was calculated as the square root of Simpson's diversity index over productive rearrangements. Entries here come from immuneACCESS through TCRdb and include only in-frame sequences with V and J called. Some clones fail to appear in such tables; in the studies checked, an unresolved V gene covers under half of the shortfall, and the cause of the remainder is unknown. V and J calls and clone size follow that table, whereas D and trimming were derived from the DNA. A total of about 480,000 clones appear in this sample, 70% to 90% of them only once. The ten largest make up roughly 1.9% of the sample.

Material: PBMCs or T cells enriched from blood (not recorded which). This sequence was found in a woman between 18 and 30 years old with acute COVID-19. The chain uses TRBV3-1 (or the pseudogene TRBV3-2) and TRBJ2-3, with a tentative D gene TRBD2 over 6 matching bases. The CDR3 here reads CASSQGETSRIPSTDTQYF. The DNA reads TGTGCCAGCAGCCAAGGGGAGACTAGTCGGATCCCTAGCACAGATACGCAGTATTTT.